This T cell receptor beta chain was recorded in a study of shared clonotypes between healthy human individuals. Libraries were prepared by immunoSEQ multiplex PCR; TCRdb keeps only in-frame clonotypes and omits some of them. Here the sample spans millions of clones, 85% to 95% being singletons. All donors were Caucasian adults living in Nashville, Tennessee. Broader study findings: Although depth was large, rarefaction showed that sequencing of the sorted subsets was incomplete. Estimated clonotype richness was generally higher in naive than memory subsets. Generation of non-shared clonotypes was less probable than generation of clonotypes shared by all four donors.

As concerns this clone: Its antigen remains unknown.

Sequences were obtained from naive CD4+ T cells from PBMCs. This sample's subset: CD45RA+ positively selected. The TCR comes from a man between 18 and 35 years old in good health. Some clones in this sample may be carry-over from other donors' samples.

The CDR3 is CASSSESNTEAFF. In DNA, the CDR3 is TGTGCCAGCAGCAGCGAATCGAACACTGAAGCTTTCTTT. The V gene is TRBV7-6, the J gene TRBJ1-1, with no clear D. CDR3 length: 13 residues. Trimming removed 5 bases at V and 1 base at J, with 8 bases between. Germline assignment: CDR1 SGHVS and CDR2 FNYEAQ.